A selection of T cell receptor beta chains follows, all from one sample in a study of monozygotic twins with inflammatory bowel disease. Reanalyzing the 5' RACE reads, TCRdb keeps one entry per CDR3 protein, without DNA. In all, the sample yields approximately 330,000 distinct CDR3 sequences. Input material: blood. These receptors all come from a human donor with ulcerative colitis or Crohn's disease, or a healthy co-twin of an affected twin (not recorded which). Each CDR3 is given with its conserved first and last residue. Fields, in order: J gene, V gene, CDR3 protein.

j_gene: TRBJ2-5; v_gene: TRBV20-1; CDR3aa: CSAKDRVVTQYF
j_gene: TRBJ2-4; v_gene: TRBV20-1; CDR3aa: CSAHGRVKNIQYF
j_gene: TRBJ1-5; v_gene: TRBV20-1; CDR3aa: CSAHRRSGRQPQHF
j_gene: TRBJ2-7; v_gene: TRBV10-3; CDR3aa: CAIMRTGGGNEQYF
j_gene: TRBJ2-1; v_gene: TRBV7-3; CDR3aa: CASSLPGLSYNEQFF
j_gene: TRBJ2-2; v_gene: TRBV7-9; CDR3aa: CASRTGLAHTGELFF
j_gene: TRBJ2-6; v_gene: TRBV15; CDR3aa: CATSRDNIDGANVLTF
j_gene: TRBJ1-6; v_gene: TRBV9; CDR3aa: CASSAQLNSPLHF
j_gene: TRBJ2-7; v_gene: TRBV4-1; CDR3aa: CASSQVTGLAGSYEQYF
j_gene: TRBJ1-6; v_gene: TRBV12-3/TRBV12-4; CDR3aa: CASGMGGDSPLHF
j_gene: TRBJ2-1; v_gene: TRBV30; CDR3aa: CAWSIDRDNEQFF
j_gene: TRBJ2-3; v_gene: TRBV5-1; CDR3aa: CASSSPGQGATDTQYF
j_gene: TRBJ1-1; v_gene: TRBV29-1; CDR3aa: CSAYLAGSEAFF
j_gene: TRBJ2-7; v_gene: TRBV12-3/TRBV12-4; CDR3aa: CASSLSWGQSYEQYF
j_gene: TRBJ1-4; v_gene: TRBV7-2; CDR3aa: CASSGLTRILFF
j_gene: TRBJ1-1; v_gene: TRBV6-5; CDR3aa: CASSYTRDSSEAFF
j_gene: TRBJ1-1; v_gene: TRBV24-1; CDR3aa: CATSAGDFEAFF